This T cell receptor (beta chain) was found in a study of shared clonotypes between healthy human individuals. Overall study findings and caveats: With a handful of donors compared, approximately 5% of naive CD4 clonotypes were shared.

V lost 4 bases, J lost 5 bases, and 14 bases lay in between. Germline CDR1 and CDR2: LNHNV and YYDKDF (reference sequence). This CDR3 has 14 residues. Note on this clone: What it binds is unknown.

Method: immunoSEQ multiplex PCR; TCRdb's copy keeps in-frame clones and lacks some. The sample includes about 1.5 million clones, 95% to 99% of them seen just once. CD4+ cell separation produced CD45RA+ naive and CD45RA-negative memory subsets. This clonotype originated in a man aged 25-45 years in good health. The V and J genes are TRBV15 and TRBJ2-5; TRBD1 might be the D (6 bases). Input material: naive CD4+ T cells sorted from blood. Subset noted: CD45RA+ positively selected. The CDR3 DNA follows: TGTGCCACCAGCAACCGAACAGGGTCCGAGACCCAGTACTTC. Encoded protein: CATSNRTGSETQYF. Full variable domain (missing parts from reference TRBV15 and TRBJ2-5): DAMVIQNPRYQVTQFGKPVTLSCSQTLNHNVMYWYQQKSSQAPKLLFHYYDKDFNNEADTPDNFQSRRPNTSFCFLDIRSPGLGDTAMYLCATSNRTGSETQYFGPGTRLLVL.